A selection of T cell receptor beta chains follows, all from one sample in a study of blood T cell repertoires in COVID-19. Profiling relied on immunoSEQ multiplex PCR, and the TCRdb table lists in-frame clones only, not all of them. The sample records 120,000 to 150,000 clones, 82% being singletons. Material for sequencing was peripheral blood. The receptors derive from an elderly woman with acute or convalescent COVID-19. The CDR3 runs from the conserved cysteine through the conserved F or W. The D gene is left open where the match is weak. Clone size appears in some rows only: once, few, many, or a class for an expanded clone.

D: -; V: TRBV7-2; size: -; J: TRBJ2-4; CDR3: CASSRQRPLAKNIQYF; DNA: TGTGCCAGCAGCCGGCAGCGTCCTCTCGCCAAAAACATTCAGTACTTC
D: TRBD1; V: TRBV6-5; size: -; J: TRBJ1-2; CDR3: CASKAVEGASGYTF; DNA: TGTGCCAGCAAAGCCGTCGAGGGGGCTTCTGGCTACACCTTC
D: TRBD1; V: TRBV28; size: -; J: TRBJ2-5; CDR3: CASSLRQGGETQYF; DNA: TGTGCCAGCAGTCTAAGACAGGGTGGAGAGACCCAGTACTTC
D: -; V: TRBV6-2/TRBV6-3; size: few; J: TRBJ2-1; CDR3: CASSFGGNEQFF; DNA: TGTGCCAGCAGTTTCGGGGGCAATGAGCAGTTCTTC
D: -; V: TRBV19; size: -; J: TRBJ1-2; CDR3: CASSQGFYGYTF; DNA: TGTGCCAGTAGTCAGGGTTTCTATGGCTACACCTTC
D: -; V: TRBV25-1; size: -; J: TRBJ1-1; CDR3: CASSERLQGNTEAFF; DNA: TGTGCCAGCAGTGAACGTCTACAGGGAAACACTGAAGCTTTCTTT
D: TRBD1; V: TRBV7-9; size: -; J: TRBJ2-7; CDR3: CASSTGTGAGFYEQYF; DNA: TGTGCCAGCAGTACCGGGACAGGGGCCGGGTTCTACGAGCAGTACTTC
D: TRBD1; V: TRBV28; size: few; J: TRBJ1-3; CDR3: CASSSRTGLLRSGNTIYF; DNA: TGTGCCAGCAGTTCCCGGACAGGCCTTTTGAGGTCTGGAAACACCATATATTTT
D: -; V: TRBV28; size: few; J: TRBJ1-2; CDR3: CASSLSRSRGGYTF; DNA: TGTGCCAGCAGTTTATCCCGCTCTAGGGGGGGCTACACCTTC
D: -; V: TRBV20-1; size: -; J: TRBJ2-3; CDR3: CSAEGPDTQYF; DNA: TGCAGTGCTGAGGGCCCAGATACGCAGTATTTT
D: TRBD2; V: TRBV27; size: -; J: TRBJ2-1; CDR3: CASISLAGGPYNEQFF; DNA: TGTGCCAGCATCTCTCTTGCGGGGGGGCCTTACAATGAGCAGTTCTTC
D: -; V: TRBV28; size: -; J: TRBJ1-3; CDR3: CASREGVSSGNTIYF; DNA: TGTGCCAGCAGAGAGGGGGTGAGCTCTGGAAACACCATATATTTT
D: TRBD2; V: TRBV2; size: -; J: TRBJ2-5; CDR3: CASSGLELAGGPSQYF; DNA: TGTGCCAGCAGTGGGTTAGAACTAGCGGGGGGGCCTTCACAGTACTTC
D: TRBD2; V: TRBV28; size: -; J: TRBJ2-3; CDR3: CASSLPFSGGGPSDTQYF; DNA: TGTGCCAGCAGTCTTCCCTTTAGCGGGGGGGGCCCGTCGGATACGCAGTATTTT
D: -; V: TRBV11-2; size: -; J: TRBJ2-2; CDR3: CASSFPGGPGELFF; DNA: TGTGCCAGCAGCTTTCCCGGGGGGCCCGGGGAGCTGTTTTTT